This T cell receptor (beta chain) derives from a study of T cell responses to AZD1222 COVID-19 vaccine. Study-wide results and limits: Clonal diversity was possibly underestimated, and the donors were mostly white British, with more females.

Generated by immunoSEQ multiplex PCR, the TCRdb table keeps only in-frame clones and is missing some. Of over 130,000 clones detected, around 88% appear once; the ten largest clones hold roughly 3.8%. CDR1 SGHTA and CDR2 FQGNSA come from the germline V gene. Trimming took off 5 bases at V and 4 bases at J, with 15 bases between the two ends. CDR3 length: 14 residues. Concerning this clone itself: Antigen unknown.

The V call is TRBV7-2, the J call TRBJ2-7; TRBD1 is a possible D gene (6 bases). The origin of this receptor is an adult in good health. This specimen consisted of peripheral blood, obtained on day 0 of AZD1222 vaccination. The CDR3 nucleotides are TGTGCCAGCAGCACCACAGGGCGGGTTTACGAGCAGTACTTC. Residues: CASSTTGRVYEQYF.